This T cell receptor (beta chain) was obtained from a study of blood T cell repertoires in COVID-19. CDR3 length equals 18 residues. The germline CDR1 and CDR2 sequences are LGHNA and YSLEER. Trimming removed 1 base from V and 7 bases from J; junction bases left unmatched: 17. In the authors' workflow: Estimation of nucleated cell counts relied on the amplification of reference gene primers. Profiled with immunoSEQ multiplex PCR; TCRdb holds only in-frame clones, not every one. The V and J calls and the clone size are those of that table, but D and trimming were determined from the DNA. Here the sample spans over 110,000 clones, 65% to 90% being singletons.

The receptor was isolated from a human donor in a cohort sampled during active COVID-19. The specimen was peripheral blood. The chain combines TRBV4-3 with TRBJ2-7; 9 bases fit TRBD2. The CDR3 reads CASSQVSLAGGPLWEQYF. The CDR3 nucleotides read TGCGCCAGCAGCCAAGTATCCCTTGCGGGAGGGCCGTTGTGGGAGCAGTACTTC.